These 15 T cell receptor beta chains originate from one sample sequenced in a study of T cells in localized non-small cell lung cancer (dated by TCRdb to 2019 to 2021). The method behind the library was the immunoSEQ multiplex PCR assay. TCRdb mirrors the immuneACCESS table, restricted to in-frame sequences. Some clones are absent from its copies; in checked studies, under half trace to an unresolved V gene, and the reason for the others is unknown. The sample table holds roughly 72,000 clones, of which roughly nine tenths were seen once. The ten most abundant clones make up about a fifth of the sample. The input for sequencing was peripheral blood, taken before any cancer treatment. The origin of the receptors is a male donor older than 55 with stage III squamous cell lung carcinoma.

The chain combines TRBV27 with TRBJ1-6, with TRBD1 matching over 7 bases. The CDR3 is 17 amino acids. Trimming at V came to 3 bases and at J to 4 bases, leaving 9 bases not matched to a gene. Germline values: CDR1 MNHEY, CDR2 SMNVEV (reference sequence). The CDR3 DNA sequence: TGTGCCAGCAGTTTCTATCCCGGGACAGCGTATAATTCACCCCTCCACTTT. It encodes CASSFYPGTAYNSPLHF.

The V and J genes are TRBV14 and TRBJ2-1; 8 nucleotides match TRBD1. Germline values: CDR1 SGHDN, CDR2 FVKESK. Trimming removed 4 bases from V and 7 bases from J; junction bases left unmatched: 9. This CDR3 region has 15 residues. The CDR3 DNA is TGTGCCAGCAGCCGCCGGACAGGGAATATAAATGAGCAGTTCTTC. It encodes CASSRRTGNINEQFF.

This sequence joins TRBV29-1 and TRBJ1-1; D ambiguous. Germline assignment: CDR1 SQVTM and CDR2 ANQGSEA. This CDR3 comprises 11 residues. The V end was cut by 4 bases, the J end by 1 base, with 4 bases between. This CDR3 reads CSVVPNTEAFF. Here the CDR3 DNA reads TGCAGCGTTGTTCCGAACACTGAAGCTTTCTTT.

This chain joins TRBV5-4 and TRBJ2-7; 10 nucleotides line up with TRBD2. CDR3 length: 14 residues. V trimming: 0 bases; J trimming: 3 bases; junction bases outside the gene matches: 0. Looked up from germline, CDR1 is SGHNT and CDR2 is YYREEE (reference sequence). As DNA, the CDR3 is TGTGCCAGCAGCTTGGAGCGGGGGGGCTACGAGCAGTACTTC. Amino acids: CASSLERGGYEQYF.

This clone showed up just a few times. This chain connects TRBV5-4 to TRBJ1-6; D may be TRBD1 (6 bases). The CDR3 is 14 residues long. Germline loops: CDR1 SGHNT, CDR2 YYREEE (reference sequence). Trimming left V 4 bases short and J 5 bases short, with 10 bases between. CDR3 in DNA: TGTGCCAGCAGCCTTCCAGGGGATAATTCACCCCTCCACTTT. It translates to CASSLPGDNSPLHF.

The chain combines TRBV5-4 with TRBJ1-2, with D possibly being TRBD1 (6 bases). The CDR3 spans 13 residues. The V end lost 4 bases, the J end lost 9 bases, and 16 bases lay between the germline ends. In germline, CDR1 is SGHNT, CDR2 YYREEE (reference sequence). CDR3 nucleotide sequence: TGTGCCAGCAGCATACAGGGTAAGGAGAGCTACACCTTC. As protein: CASSIQGKESYTF.

J is TRBJ1-1 and V is TRBV7-6; 8 nucleotides agree with TRBD1. With 0 bases clipped from V and 11 bases from J, the junction kept 8 bases outside the gene matches. The CDR3 spans 14 residues. The V gene's germline CDR1 is SGHVS and CDR2 FNYEAQ. Here the CDR3 reads CASSLATGGSQAFF. The CDR3 nucleotides are TGTGCCAGCAGCTTAGCCACAGGGGGGTCTCAGGCTTTCTTT.

This clone appeared a single time. This chain joins TRBV7-8 and TRBJ2-2; 7 nucleotides align to TRBD1. This CDR3 is 13 amino acids long. Germline CDR1 SGHVS, CDR2 FQNEAQ. The V segment lost 5 bases and the J segment 7 bases; nucleotides outside the gene matches: 4. The DNA of the CDR3 is TGTGCCAGCAGCAAACAGGGGATCGGGGAGCTGTTTTTT. Its protein product is CASSKQGIGELFF.

The chain has TRBV5-6 and TRBJ1-2; D is undetermined. The germline V gene has CDR1 SGHDT and CDR2 YYEEEE. The CDR3 extends over 16 amino acids. The V end was cut by 1 base, the J end by 4 bases, with 17 bases between. CDR3 residues: CASSLMSGDLGYGYTF. The DNA for the CDR3 is TGTGCCAGCAGCTTGATGAGTGGGGATCTGGGCTATGGCTACACCTTC.

The chain employs TRBV28 and TRBJ1-5; D not certain. V shed 10 bases and J shed 2 bases, with 9 bases lying between them. The CDR3 spans 12 residues. Per the germline V gene, CDR1 is MDHEN and CDR2 is SYDVKM. As DNA, the CDR3 is TGTGCCATCCTCGGACGCAATCAGCCCCAGCATTTT. It translates to CAILGRNQPQHF.

The gene calls are TRBV14 and TRBJ2-5, with 8 bases that match TRBD1. The germline V gene encodes CDR1 SGHDN and CDR2 FVKESK. With V trimmed by 4 bases and J by 5 bases, 9 bases remained unmatched. The CDR3 loop spans 15 amino acids. The CDR3 spells CASSPQGGEWETQYF. The CDR3 nucleotides read TGTGCCAGCAGCCCACAGGGGGGAGAGTGGGAGACCCAGTACTTC.

The chain uses TRBV28 and TRBJ2-7; TRBD1 aligns across 10 bases. The germline V gene has CDR1 MDHEN and CDR2 SYDVKM. J was trimmed by 6 bases and V by 3 bases; bases with no gene match: 5. This CDR3 comprises 14 residues. The CDR3 region has the DNA TGTGCCAGCAGTTTTGACAGGGGGCGACCCGAGCAGTACTTC. It codes for CASSFDRGRPEQYF.

The chain has TRBV6-1 and TRBJ1-3, with D possibly matching TRBD1 (6 bases). From germline, CDR1 is MNHNS and CDR2 SASEGT. The CDR3 runs 15 residues. With 3 bases removed from V and 0 bases from J, the gap between germline ends came to 9 bases. Here the CDR3 DNA reads TGTGCCAGCAGTGACAGGGGCGGCTCTGGAAACACCATATATTTT. It specifies CASSDRGGSGNTIYF.

The chain employs TRBV6-1 and TRBJ1-4, with 9 bases lining up with TRBD1. CDR3 length: 13 residues. V lost 7 bases and J lost 8; bases outside the gene matches: 5. Germline V gives CDR1 MNHNS, CDR2 SASEGT. The CDR3 protein is CASKDRGGEKLFF. The CDR3 coding sequence is TGTGCCAGCAAAGACAGGGGGGGGGAAAAACTGTTTTTT.

About this clone: Mismatch with germline at one junction end may stem from a read error. This sequence joins TRBV11-2 and TRBJ1-1; D gene uncertain. The CDR3 is 13 amino acids. Germline V lookup: CDR1 SGHAT, CDR2 FQNNGV. CDR3 sequence (DNA): TGTGTCAGCAGCCTGGCCGAGAACACTGAAGCTTTCTTT. Translation gives CVSSLAENTEAFF.